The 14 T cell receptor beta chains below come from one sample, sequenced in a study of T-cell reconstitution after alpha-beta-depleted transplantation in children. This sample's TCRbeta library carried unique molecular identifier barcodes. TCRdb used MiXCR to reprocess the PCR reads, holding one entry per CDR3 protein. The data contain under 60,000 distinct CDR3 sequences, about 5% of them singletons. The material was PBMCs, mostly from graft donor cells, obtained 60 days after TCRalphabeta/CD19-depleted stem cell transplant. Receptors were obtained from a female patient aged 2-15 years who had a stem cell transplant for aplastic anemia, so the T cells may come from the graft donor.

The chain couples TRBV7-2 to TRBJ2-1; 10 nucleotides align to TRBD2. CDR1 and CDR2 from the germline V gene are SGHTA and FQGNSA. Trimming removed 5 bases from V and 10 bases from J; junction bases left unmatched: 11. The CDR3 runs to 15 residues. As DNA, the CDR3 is TGTGCCAGCAGCCCCCGTCTAGCGGGAGAAGTGGAGCAGTTCTTC. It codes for CASSPRLAGEVEQFF.

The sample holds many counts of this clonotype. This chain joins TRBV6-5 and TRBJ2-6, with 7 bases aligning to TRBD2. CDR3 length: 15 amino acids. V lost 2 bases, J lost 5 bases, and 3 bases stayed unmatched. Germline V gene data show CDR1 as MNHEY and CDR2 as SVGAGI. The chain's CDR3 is CASSYTSARANVLTF. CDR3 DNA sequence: TGTGCCAGCAGTTACACTAGCGCCAGGGCCAACGTCCTGACTTTC.

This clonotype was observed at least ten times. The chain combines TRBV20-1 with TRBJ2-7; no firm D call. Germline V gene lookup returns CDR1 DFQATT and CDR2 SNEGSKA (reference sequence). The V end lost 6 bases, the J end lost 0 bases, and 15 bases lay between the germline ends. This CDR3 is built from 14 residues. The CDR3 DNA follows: TGCAGTGCCCACCCGAGCCGGAGCTCCTACGAGCAGTACGTC. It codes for CSAHPSRSSYEQYV.

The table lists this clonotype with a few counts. As DNA, the CDR3 is TGCGCCAGCAGCTCCATCGACAGGACCTTTTCCTCTGGGGCCAACGTCCTGACTTTC. It codes for CASSSIDRTFSSGANVLTF. This rearrangement joins TRBV5-1 to TRBJ2-6; a weak D match, TRBD1 (6 bases). Germline V lookup: CDR1 SGHRS, CDR2 YFSETQ. This CDR3 is built from 19 residues. Trimming left V 3 bases short and J 0 bases short, with 19 bases between.

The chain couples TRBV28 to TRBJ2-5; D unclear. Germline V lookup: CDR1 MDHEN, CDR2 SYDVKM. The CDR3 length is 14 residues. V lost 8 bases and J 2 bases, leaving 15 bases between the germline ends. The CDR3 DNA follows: TGTGCCAGCCATTTAAGGGCCAGTCAAGAGACCCAGTACTTC. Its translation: CASHLRASQETQYF.

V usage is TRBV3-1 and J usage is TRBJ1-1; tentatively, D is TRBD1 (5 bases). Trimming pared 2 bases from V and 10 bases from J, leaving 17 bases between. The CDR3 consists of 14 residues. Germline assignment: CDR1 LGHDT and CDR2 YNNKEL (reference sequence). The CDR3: CASSQRGSSLRAFF. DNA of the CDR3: TGTGCCAGCAGCCAAAGGGGCAGCTCGCTTAGAGCTTTCTTT.

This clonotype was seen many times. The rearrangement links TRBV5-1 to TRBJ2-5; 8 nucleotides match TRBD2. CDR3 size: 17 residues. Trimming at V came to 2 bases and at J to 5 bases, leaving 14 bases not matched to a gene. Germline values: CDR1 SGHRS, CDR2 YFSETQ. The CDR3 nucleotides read TGCGCCAGCAGCTTTCGACCGGGAGGGGAATGGGGGGAGACCCAGTACTTC. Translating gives CASSFRPGGEWGETQYF.

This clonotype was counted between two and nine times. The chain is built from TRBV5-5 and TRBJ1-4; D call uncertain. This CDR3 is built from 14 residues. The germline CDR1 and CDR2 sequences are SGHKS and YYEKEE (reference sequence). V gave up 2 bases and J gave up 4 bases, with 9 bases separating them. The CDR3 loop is CASSFATVNEKLFF. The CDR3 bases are TGTGCCAGCAGCTTCGCAACCGTTAATGAAAAACTGTTTTTT. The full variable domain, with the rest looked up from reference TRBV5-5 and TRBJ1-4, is DAGVTQSPTHLIKTRGQQVTLRCSPISGHKSVSWYQQVLGQGPQFIFQYYEKEERGRGNFPDRFSARQFPNYSSELNVNALLLGDSALYLCASSFATVNEKLFFGSGTQLSVL.

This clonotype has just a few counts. The CDR3 spells CATSDRREDTGELFF. The CDR3 DNA follows: TGTGCCACCAGCGACCGGAGGGAGGACACCGGGGAGCTGTTTTTT. V and J are TRBV24-1 and TRBJ2-2, with a weak D call TRBD2 (6 bases). The CDR3 contains 15 residues. Trimming took 7 bases from V and 3 from J, leaving 14 bases between them. Germline V lookup: CDR1 KGHDR, CDR2 SFDVKD.

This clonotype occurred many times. The CDR3 region is CSARDPRLAGVKNEQFF. The DNA for the CDR3 is TGCAGTGCTAGAGATCCAAGACTAGCGGGAGTTAAAAATGAGCAGTTCTTC. The chain recombines TRBV20-1 with TRBJ2-1, with 12 positions matching TRBD2. This CDR3 region has 17 residues. V shed 0 bases and J 7 bases; nucleotides not matched to a gene: 10. Looked up from germline, CDR1 is DFQATT and CDR2 is SNEGSKA (reference sequence).

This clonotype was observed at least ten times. This CDR3 reads CAISTGNYEQYF. CDR3 in DNA: TGTGCCATCTCGACAGGGAACTACGAGCAGTACTTC. V is TRBV10-3 and J is TRBJ2-7, with 7 bases matching TRBD1. There are 12 residues in the CDR3. The J segment lost 3 bases and the V segment lost 8 bases, leaving 4 bases of the junction unmatched. CDR1 is ENHRY, CDR2 SYGVKD, per germline.

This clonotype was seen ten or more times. DNA for the CDR3: TGTGCCAGCAGTGAAAGGGAGGGGAAGGCCTACGAGCAGTACTTC. As protein: CASSEREGKAYEQYF. The genes are TRBV6-1 and TRBJ2-7, with TRBD2 identical over 7 bases. This CDR3 has 15 amino acids. The junction had 6 bases not matched to a gene; V was cut back by 2 bases and J by 2 bases. Per germline, CDR1 MNHNS and CDR2 SASEGT.

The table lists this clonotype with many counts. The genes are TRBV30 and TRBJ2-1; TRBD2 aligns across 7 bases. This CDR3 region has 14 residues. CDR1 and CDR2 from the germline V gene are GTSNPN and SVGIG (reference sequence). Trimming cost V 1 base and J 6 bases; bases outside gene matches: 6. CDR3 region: CAWSGTRGSNEQFF. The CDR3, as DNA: TGTGCCTGGAGTGGGACTAGAGGGAGCAATGAGCAGTTCTTC.

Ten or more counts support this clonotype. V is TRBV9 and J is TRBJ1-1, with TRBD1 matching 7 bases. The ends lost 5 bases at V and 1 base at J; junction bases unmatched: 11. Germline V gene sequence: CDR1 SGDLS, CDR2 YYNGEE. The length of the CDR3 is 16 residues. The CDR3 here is CASSEPAGQPNTEAFF. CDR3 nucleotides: TGTGCCAGCAGTGAGCCCGCGGGACAGCCGAACACTGAAGCTTTCTTT.